This T cell receptor beta chain was captured in a study of T-cell reconstitution after alpha-beta-depleted transplantation in children. Preparation of the TCRbeta library was carried out with unique molecular identifiers. MiXCR, run by TCRdb on the PCR reads, gives a single entry per CDR3 protein. The top ten hold about 18% of the sample, which has approximately 89,000 distinct CDR3 sequences, 15% to 17% seen once. V lost 6 bases, J lost 7 bases, and 21 bases stayed unmatched. Germline-derived CDR1 and CDR2 are SGHRS and YFSETQ. The length of the CDR3 is 18 residues. The input for sequencing was PBMCs, mostly from graft donor cells, taken 180 days after TCRalphabeta/CD19-depleted stem cell transplant. The TCR was taken from a male patient aged 2-15 years who had a stem cell transplant for acute lymphoblastic leukemia, so the T cells may come from the graft donor. The J gene is TRBJ2-2, the V gene TRBV5-1, with 7 bases fitting TRBD2. This CDR3 reads CASTRDPGSGGSGGELFF. DNA for the CDR3: TGCGCCAGCACCCGAGACCCTGGCTCGGGGGGTTCCGGCGGGGAGCTGTTTTTT.